This is a list of T cell receptor beta chains from one sample in a study of beta chain features in type 1 diabetes. Here immunoSEQ multiplex PCR was the method, and the copy in TCRdb shows in-frame clones only, minus some. The table has 300,000 to 400,000 clones, 8% seen once. The sequenced sample consisted of central memory CD4+ T cells from blood. The receptors shown here come from a woman aged 18-35 years in good health. Both conserved end residues are part of each CDR3. A D gene is named only where the DNA matches it firmly. Clone size appears in some rows only: once, few, many, or a class for an expanded clone.

clone_size: -; cdr3_length: 16; d_call: -; v_call: TRBV7-6; j_call: TRBJ2-1; cdr3_nt: TGTGCCAGCAGCCCAACCGGGGGTACCTCCTACAATGAGCAGTTCTTC; cdr3_aa: CASSPTGGTSYNEQFF
clone_size: -; cdr3_length: 13; d_call: -; v_call: TRBV5-1; j_call: TRBJ2-2; cdr3_nt: TGCGCCAGCAGCTCCGGGACTTCCGGGGAGCTGTTTTTT; cdr3_aa: CASSSGTSGELFF
clone_size: few; cdr3_length: 14; d_call: TRBD1; v_call: TRBV5-1; j_call: TRBJ2-2; cdr3_nt: TGCGCCAGCAGCTCACGGGACAGCACCGGGGAGCTGTTTTTT; cdr3_aa: CASSSRDSTGELFF
clone_size: -; cdr3_length: 19; d_call: -; v_call: TRBV5-6; j_call: TRBJ2-6; cdr3_nt: TGTGCCAGCAGCTTGGAATTTAGCTACCCACCTCGTGGGGCCAACGTCCTGACTTTC; cdr3_aa: CASSLEFSYPPRGANVLTF
clone_size: many; cdr3_length: 14; d_call: -; v_call: TRBV6-1; j_call: TRBJ2-1; cdr3_nt: TGTGCCAGCAGTGAACAGCGGATCAACAATGAGCAGTTCTTC; cdr3_aa: CASSEQRINNEQFF
clone_size: -; cdr3_length: 12; d_call: TRBD1; v_call: TRBV29-1; j_call: TRBJ1-5; cdr3_nt: TGCAGCGCCGGGGACAGGGCTCAGCCCCAGCATTTT; cdr3_aa: CSAGDRAQPQHF
clone_size: few; cdr3_length: 15; d_call: TRBD2; v_call: TRBV27; j_call: TRBJ2-2; cdr3_nt: TGTGCCAGCAGGCTAAGCGGGACGAACACCGGGGAGCTGTTTTTT; cdr3_aa: CASRLSGTNTGELFF
clone_size: many; cdr3_length: 12; d_call: -; v_call: TRBV4-2; j_call: TRBJ2-1; cdr3_nt: TGTGCCAGCAGCCAAACCCGGGCAGTTCTGTTCTTC; cdr3_aa: CASSQTRAVLFF
clone_size: few; cdr3_length: 14; d_call: -; v_call: TRBV6-5; j_call: TRBJ1-1; cdr3_nt: TGTGCCAGCAGACAAGGCCGGGAGGCAACTGAAGTTTTCTTT; cdr3_aa: CASRQGREATEVFF
clone_size: few; cdr3_length: 14; d_call: TRBD2; v_call: TRBV19; j_call: TRBJ2-7; cdr3_nt: TGTGCCAGTGCTCCGGGACTAGCGAACTACGAGCAGTACTTC; cdr3_aa: CASAPGLANYEQYF
clone_size: -; cdr3_length: 17; d_call: TRBD2; v_call: TRBV25-1; j_call: TRBJ2-5; cdr3_nt: TGTGCCAGCAGTGACGGACTAGCGGGAGGGCGGGAGGAGACCCAGTACTTC; cdr3_aa: CASSDGLAGGREETQYF
clone_size: few; cdr3_length: 13; d_call: -; v_call: TRBV10-1; j_call: TRBJ1-1; cdr3_nt: TGCGCCAGTCGACAGAACTTGAACACTGAAGCTTTCTTT; cdr3_aa: CASRQNLNTEAFF
clone_size: many; cdr3_length: 11; d_call: TRBD1; v_call: TRBV6-5; j_call: TRBJ1-1; cdr3_nt: TGTGCCAGCATTCAGGGACAGGGAGCTTTCTTT; cdr3_aa: CASIQGQGAFF
clone_size: -; cdr3_length: 15; d_call: -; v_call: TRBV4-3; j_call: TRBJ1-1; cdr3_nt: TGCGCCAGCAGCCCCGTAGGCACTGGGAGGAATGAAGCTTTCTTT; cdr3_aa: CASSPVGTGRNEAFF
clone_size: few; cdr3_length: 17; d_call: TRBD2; v_call: TRBV12-5; j_call: TRBJ2-1; cdr3_nt: TGTGCTAGTCAGAGGACTAGCGGGGGGGGCTCCTACAATGAGCAGTTCTTC; cdr3_aa: CASQRTSGGGSYNEQFF
clone_size: -; cdr3_length: 15; d_call: -; v_call: TRBV19; j_call: TRBJ1-2; cdr3_nt: TGTGCCAGTAGTCCCGTCGACACTCTTGGCTATGGCTACACCTTC; cdr3_aa: CASSPVDTLGYGYTF
clone_size: -; cdr3_length: 15; d_call: TRBD1; v_call: TRBV29-1; j_call: TRBJ2-2; cdr3_nt: TGCAGCGGGCTTTGGACAGGGGGGGTCACCGGGGAGCTGTTTTTT; cdr3_aa: CSGLWTGGVTGELFF
clone_size: -; cdr3_length: 14; d_call: TRBD1; v_call: TRBV9; j_call: TRBJ2-7; cdr3_nt: TGTGCCAGCAGCGCCGACAGGGGCGGGAACGAGCAGTACTTC; cdr3_aa: CASSADRGGNEQYF
clone_size: -; cdr3_length: 12; d_call: -; v_call: TRBV15; j_call: TRBJ2-5; cdr3_nt: TGTGCCACCAGCAGATTGGGGGAGACCCAGTACTTC; cdr3_aa: CATSRLGETQYF
clone_size: few; cdr3_length: 17; d_call: -; v_call: TRBV7-9; j_call: TRBJ2-2; cdr3_nt: TGTGCCAGCAGGCGGGCCGAATCATCAATTCGGGCCGGGGAGCTGTTTTTT; cdr3_aa: CASRRAESSIRAGELFF
clone_size: few; cdr3_length: 14; d_call: -; v_call: TRBV7-7; j_call: TRBJ2-2; cdr3_nt: TGTGCTAGCAGCTTGGGACAGAACACCGGGGAGCTGTTTTTT; cdr3_aa: CASSLGQNTGELFF
clone_size: -; cdr3_length: 16; d_call: -; v_call: TRBV7-6; j_call: TRBJ2-5; cdr3_nt: TGTGCCAGCAGCTCTACCGGGACACTTTTTCAAGAGACCCAGTACTTC; cdr3_aa: CASSSTGTLFQETQYF
clone_size: few; cdr3_length: 17; d_call: TRBD1; v_call: TRBV7-8; j_call: TRBJ1-1; cdr3_nt: TGTGCCAGCAGCTTAGTACAGGGGACGGGAAGGAACACTGAAGCTTTCTTT; cdr3_aa: CASSLVQGTGRNTEAFF
clone_size: few; cdr3_length: 13; d_call: -; v_call: TRBV2; j_call: TRBJ2-2; cdr3_nt: TGTGCCAGCAGGAGGGAGGACACCGGGGAGCTGTTTTTT; cdr3_aa: CASRREDTGELFF
clone_size: -; cdr3_length: 15; d_call: -; v_call: TRBV7-2; j_call: TRBJ2-3; cdr3_nt: TGTGCCAGCAGCTTACAGAACAGCCGCACAGATACGCAGTATTTT; cdr3_aa: CASSLQNSRTDTQYF
clone_size: few; cdr3_length: 11; d_call: -; v_call: TRBV20-1; j_call: TRBJ2-7; cdr3_nt: TGCAGTGCCACAAATTCTCACGAGCAGTACTTC; cdr3_aa: CSATNSHEQYF
clone_size: -; cdr3_length: 15; d_call: -; v_call: TRBV7-2; j_call: TRBJ2-3; cdr3_nt: TGTGCCAGCAGCTTGTCAAGCCCGGGCACAGATACGCAGTATTTT; cdr3_aa: CASSLSSPGTDTQYF
clone_size: many; cdr3_length: 13; d_call: -; v_call: TRBV5-1; j_call: TRBJ1-1; cdr3_nt: TGCGCCAGCAGCGTACAGGTCAACACTGAAGCTTTCTTT; cdr3_aa: CASSVQVNTEAFF
clone_size: many; cdr3_length: 13; d_call: -; v_call: TRBV7-9; j_call: TRBJ1-2; cdr3_nt: TGTGCCAGCAGCTCCGAAAGGGGGTATGGCTACACCTTC; cdr3_aa: CASSSERGYGYTF
clone_size: -; cdr3_length: 14; d_call: -; v_call: TRBV2; j_call: TRBJ2-7; cdr3_nt: TGTGCCAGCAGGGCCGGGACTGGGGCCTACGAGCAGTACTTC; cdr3_aa: CASRAGTGAYEQYF
clone_size: -; cdr3_length: 13; d_call: TRBD1; v_call: TRBV28; j_call: TRBJ2-7; cdr3_nt: TGTGCCGCGCACGGCTGGCAGGGGGACAAGCAGTACTTC; cdr3_aa: CAAHGWQGDKQYF
clone_size: few; cdr3_length: 14; d_call: TRBD2; v_call: TRBV6-6; j_call: TRBJ2-1; cdr3_nt: TGTGCCAGCAGTTACCCTTCTTCGGGGGGTGAGCAGTTCTTC; cdr3_aa: CASSYPSSGGEQFF